These T cell receptor beta chains were read from a single sample in a study of T cell responses to AZD1222 COVID-19 vaccine. TCRdb keeps only in-frame clones here, not all; method: immunoSEQ multiplex PCR. The data show about 150,000 clones, roughly 87% seen once. The starting material was peripheral blood, obtained on day 0 of AZD1222 vaccination. The receptors here all came from an adult in good health. CDR3s include the opening cysteine and the closing phenylalanine or tryptophan. The D gene is left open where the match is weak. The size entry is marked missing in some rows and otherwise reads once, few, many or a size class.

d_gene: -; j_gene: TRBJ1-3; v_gene: TRBV20-1; abundance: -; CDR3nt: TGCAGTGCTAGTCGCAGGTCCTTGGGCGGAAACACCATATATTTT; CDR3aa: CSASRRSLGGNTIYF
d_gene: TRBD2; j_gene: TRBJ2-3; v_gene: TRBV3-1/TRBV3-2; abundance: -; CDR3nt: TGTGCCAGCAGCCAAGTAGCGGGGTTTAGCACAGATACGCAGTATTTT; CDR3aa: CASSQVAGFSTDTQYF
d_gene: -; j_gene: TRBJ1-1; v_gene: TRBV5-1; abundance: once; CDR3nt: TGCGCCAGCAGCTTGGCTGTAGACACTGAAGCTTTCTTT; CDR3aa: CASSLAVDTEAFF
d_gene: -; j_gene: TRBJ2-1; v_gene: TRBV3-1/TRBV3-2; abundance: once; CDR3nt: TGTGCCAGCAGCCCCAGGGGCTATGAGCAGTTCTTC; CDR3aa: CASSPRGYEQFF
d_gene: TRBD1; j_gene: TRBJ2-1; v_gene: TRBV3-1/TRBV3-2; abundance: -; CDR3nt: TGTGCCAGCAGCCAACTCCGGGACAGGGTGATCTTC; CDR3aa: CASSQLRDRVIF
d_gene: -; j_gene: TRBJ1-1; v_gene: TRBV5-4; abundance: -; CDR3nt: TGTGCCAGCAGCCTGGGACGGCCGAACACTGAAGCTTTCTTT; CDR3aa: CASSLGRPNTEAFF
d_gene: -; j_gene: TRBJ1-5; v_gene: TRBV29-1; abundance: -; CDR3nt: TGCAGCGTTGTTCAGCACGAGTCCCAGCATTTT; CDR3aa: CSVVQHESQHF
d_gene: -; j_gene: TRBJ1-5; v_gene: TRBV12-3/TRBV12-4; abundance: -; CDR3nt: TGTGCCAGCAGGGACTTTGGCGGGGGGCCCCAGCATTTT; CDR3aa: CASRDFGGGPQHF
d_gene: -; j_gene: TRBJ2-1; v_gene: TRBV7-9; abundance: -; CDR3nt: TGTGCCAGCAGCTCCCCGGCGGGGACCTACAATGAGCAGTTCTTC; CDR3aa: CASSSPAGTYNEQFF
d_gene: -; j_gene: TRBJ1-5; v_gene: TRBV7-6; abundance: -; CDR3nt: TGTGCCAGCAGCTTAGTTCAGGGTGTAAGTCAGCCCCAGCATTTT; CDR3aa: CASSLVQGVSQPQHF
d_gene: TRBD2; j_gene: TRBJ2-1; v_gene: TRBV11-1; abundance: -; CDR3nt: TGTGCCAGCAGCTCCCATAGCGGGAGGGCGAATGAGCAGTTCTTC; CDR3aa: CASSSHSGRANEQFF
d_gene: -; j_gene: TRBJ2-7; v_gene: TRBV6-4; abundance: once; CDR3nt: TGTGCCAGCAGCCTACTCGGAGGGTCCTCCTACGAGCAGTACTTC; CDR3aa: CASSLLGGSSYEQYF
d_gene: -; j_gene: TRBJ2-1; v_gene: TRBV7-2; abundance: -; CDR3nt: TGTGCCAGCAGCTCCTTCTCGCGGTTCCCCTACAATGAGCAGTTCTTC; CDR3aa: CASSSFSRFPYNEQFF
d_gene: -; j_gene: TRBJ1-3; v_gene: TRBV6-5; abundance: -; CDR3nt: TGTGCCAGCAGTCCAGGGTTGGGGTCTGGAAACACCATATATTTT; CDR3aa: CASSPGLGSGNTIYF